This TCR beta chain was captured in a study of T cell responses to AZD1222 COVID-19 vaccine (dated by TCRdb to about 2021). For the study in its entirety: TCR sequencing covered some 250 trial participants: around 210 given two doses of AZD1222 and 26 given two doses of MenACWY control vaccine. Trial participants were enrolled by age into 18-55, 56-69 and 70-plus year subgroups, with roughly 160, 29 and 62 TCR-sequenced participants respectively. Study-level results and caveats: Conclusions about previously exposed vaccinees are limited, since just five or six AZD1222 recipients were seropositive for SARS-CoV-2 at baseline. Participants were mostly white British, with more females than males. The authors suggested clonal diversity may have been underestimated. The whole spike protein was spanned by vaccine-associated CD4 TCRs, and dominant responses were seen in regions 160-218 and 743-854. Reportedly, almost half of the unique spike-specific TCRs recognized epitopes lying outside the regions that are mutated in the B.1.351 and B.1.1.7 variants. A significant rise in spike-specific TCR breadth and depth was observed after two AZD1222 doses relative to day 0 and relative to MenACWY recipients. In the small 56-69-year group, the increase in depth fell short of significance, most likely because of low power. No day 14 peak-response samples were available, so repertoires were characterized only after the peak T cell response.

The time point label, as the study defines it: about 28 days (+/-7) after the second vaccine dose. AZD1222 recipients whose second dose came at about 4 weeks and those whose second dose came at about 12 weeks were combined into one group, since spike-specific TCR depth and breadth did not differ between the two schedules. Vaccinee samples were obtained from the UK trials COV001 and COV002, which included a single-blind randomized controlled phase 2/3 trial of AZD1222 (ChAdOx1 nCoV-19) in healthy adults. For TCRbeta chain sequencing, PBMC samples from trial participants were taken at day 0 and at day 28 after the second dose. As regards this clone: Its recognized antigen is unknown. The input lacks base qualities; no much larger clone sits a single base away.

From the cysteine through the phenylalanine, the CDR3 covers 15 amino acids. The DNA shown is the 45-base CDR3, in frame from base 1. Germline trimming: 6 bases from V, 3 bases from J; junction bases outside gene matches: 6. From a lookup of the germline V gene, CDR1 and CDR2 are MNHEY and SVGEGT. The CDR3 regions of human TCRbeta chains were analyzed by immunosequencing. In the source study's methods: Repertoire TCRs were checked for matches against a reference library of SARS-CoV-2-specific TCRs that had been generated using the MIRA antigen-specificity platform. Breadth was defined as the fraction of unique TCRs that were SARS-CoV-2-associated, and depth was defined as the fraction of total T cells that were SARS-CoV-2-associated. Using the MIRA data, each spike-specific TCR was assigned both to the spike region to which the TCR was reactive and to a CD4 or CD8 class. Log10-transformed breadth and depth values were compared by one-way ANOVA with Sidak's multiple comparisons tests. What TCRdb holds here is the immuneACCESS table cut down to in-frame rearrangements. Part of the clones is not present; checked against another copy, under half of the missing clones reflect an unresolved V gene, and the others are unexplained. The V and J calls and clone size were taken over from that table, and D and trimming were inferred from the DNA. This sample is represented by around 270,000 clones; 94% of them were singletons. 0.5% to 0.65% of the sample is held by the ten biggest clonotypes.

The sequencing used peripheral blood, collected 28 days after the second AZD1222 dose. This receptor was taken from an adult who received the AZD1222 COVID-19 vaccine. The chain is made from TRBV6-2 or TRBV6-3 and TRBJ2-5; 11 bases in the middle match TRBD2. The nucleotide sequence is given as TGTGCCAGCAGCGCTACTAGCGGGGGCAAAGAGACCCAGTACTTC. This translates into CASSATSGGKETQYF.